This T cell receptor beta chain was observed in a study of blood T cell repertoires in COVID-19. For the study at large: The analysed material was cDNA or gDNA that came from T cells, B-cell-depleted T cells, or PBMCs.

This clone was seen more than once but under ten times. In the authors' workflow: Reference gene primers were amplified, and this amplification served to estimate nucleated cell counts. The assay was immunoSEQ multiplex PCR, and TCRdb's table has in-frame clones only and misses some. D and trimming come from the DNA, and the V and J calls and clone size come from that table. The repertoire includes over 30,000 clones, roughly 73% of them detected once, and over 12% sits in the top ten. The ends were cut back, 0 bases at V and 9 bases at J, with 12 bases in the middle. The CDR3 is 12 amino acids. Germline loops: CDR1 GTSNPN, CDR2 SVGIG (reference sequence).

The genes are TRBV30 and TRBJ2-7; D ambiguous. The source material was peripheral blood. The sequence was collected from a man older than 75 with active or convalescent COVID-19. CDR3 nucleotide sequence: TGTGCCTGGAGTGTACAAGATGGTCGGCAGTACTTC. This gives the protein CAWSVQDGRQYF.